Listed below are T cell receptor beta chains from one sample, sequenced in a study of blood T cells in healthy people across ages. MiXCR, run by TCRdb on the 5' RACE reads, gives a single entry per CDR3 protein. The sample contains approximately 1,100,000 distinct CDR3 sequences, 45% of which appear only once. Material: blood. Receptors were obtained from a woman aged 60-70 years in good health. CDR3s include the opening cysteine and the closing phenylalanine or tryptophan. Fields, in order: J gene, CDR3 length, clone size, D gene, V gene, CDR3 DNA, CDR3 protein. A D gene is named only where the DNA matches it firmly. Size values are once, few and many counts, or a class for expanded clones, and some rows have none.

J gene: TRBJ2-7; CDR3 length: 13; clone size: few; D gene: -; V gene: TRBV6-6; CDR3 DNA: TGTGCCAGCAGCCCACAGGCGAACTACGAGCAGTACTTC; CDR3 protein: CASSPQANYEQYF
J gene: TRBJ2-5; CDR3 length: 14; clone size: few; D gene: TRBD1; V gene: TRBV15; CDR3 DNA: TGTGCCACCAGCAGCTACAGGGGGGAAGAGACCCAGTACTTC; CDR3 protein: CATSSYRGEETQYF
J gene: TRBJ2-1; CDR3 length: 14; clone size: few; D gene: -; V gene: TRBV11-2; CDR3 DNA: TGTGCCAGCAGCCACACACTTTGGGGGAATGAGCAGTTCTTC; CDR3 protein: CASSHTLWGNEQFF
J gene: TRBJ1-5; CDR3 length: 14; clone size: -; D gene: -; V gene: TRBV2; CDR3 DNA: TGTGCCAGCAGACAGGAAAATAGCAATCAGCCCCAGCATTTT; CDR3 protein: CASRQENSNQPQHF
J gene: TRBJ2-5; CDR3 length: 16; clone size: few; D gene: -; V gene: TRBV29-1; CDR3 DNA: TGCAGCGTTGTACCCACGGGGAGAAGGGTGGGAGAGACCCAGTACTTC; CDR3 protein: CSVVPTGRRVGETQYF
J gene: TRBJ2-1; CDR3 length: 17; clone size: few; D gene: -; V gene: TRBV5-6; CDR3 DNA: TGTGCCAGCAGCTTCGTACCCACATGGGACTCCGCAAATGAGCAGTTCTTC; CDR3 protein: CASSFVPTWDSANEQFF
J gene: TRBJ1-6; CDR3 length: 13; clone size: few; D gene: TRBD1; V gene: TRBV27; CDR3 DNA: TGTGCCAGCAAGGGGACAGGGGGGTCACCCCTCCACTTT; CDR3 protein: CASKGTGGSPLHF
J gene: TRBJ1-4; CDR3 length: 15; clone size: few; D gene: -; V gene: TRBV18; CDR3 DNA: TGTGCCAGCTCACCACCGTCCCAGATGCGTGGAAAACTGTTTTTT; CDR3 protein: CASSPPSQMRGKLFF
J gene: TRBJ2-5; CDR3 length: 16; clone size: few; D gene: TRBD2; V gene: TRBV5-1; CDR3 DNA: TGCGCCAGCAGCCCGACTAGCGGGAGATCGGGAGAGACCCAGTACTTC; CDR3 protein: CASSPTSGRSGETQYF
J gene: TRBJ2-4; CDR3 length: 14; clone size: -; D gene: TRBD1; V gene: TRBV29-1; CDR3 DNA: TGCAGCGCCGACGCCGGGACAGGCTTTTCAGAGCAGTACTTC; CDR3 protein: CSADAGTGFSEQYF
J gene: TRBJ2-7; CDR3 length: 15; clone size: -; D gene: TRBD1; V gene: TRBV28; CDR3 DNA: TGTGCCAGCAGCCGCATCGACAGGGTTCTATACGAGCAGTACTTC; CDR3 protein: CASSRIDRVLYEQYF
J gene: TRBJ2-1; CDR3 length: 13; clone size: -; D gene: TRBD2; V gene: TRBV20-1; CDR3 DNA: TGCAGTGCTAGAGAAGTGGGAGGGAATGAGCAGTTCTTC; CDR3 protein: CSAREVGGNEQFF
J gene: TRBJ2-5; CDR3 length: 15; clone size: -; D gene: -; V gene: TRBV20-1; CDR3 DNA: TGCAGTGCTAGACGACGGGAGCGGATTCAAGAGACCCAGTACTTC; CDR3 protein: CSARRRERIQETQYF
J gene: TRBJ2-7; CDR3 length: 15; clone size: few; D gene: -; V gene: TRBV6-5; CDR3 DNA: TGTGCCAGCAGTTACGAAGGGCTCAGCTTCTACGAGCAGTACTTC; CDR3 protein: CASSYEGLSFYEQYF
J gene: TRBJ2-1; CDR3 length: 13; clone size: -; D gene: TRBD2; V gene: TRBV29-1; CDR3 DNA: TGCAGCGTTGGGACTAGCGCAAACAATGAGCAGTTCTTC; CDR3 protein: CSVGTSANNEQFF
J gene: TRBJ2-7; CDR3 length: 17; clone size: few; D gene: -; V gene: TRBV20-1; CDR3 DNA: TGCAGTGCTCACCGAGTTACGGGCCAGGGAAAACCCTACGAGCAGTACTTC; CDR3 protein: CSAHRVTGQGKPYEQYF
J gene: TRBJ2-5; CDR3 length: 15; clone size: -; D gene: TRBD1; V gene: TRBV9; CDR3 DNA: TGTGCCGGCAGCCCACGGGACAGGGGGTTGAATGAGCAGTACTTC; CDR3 protein: CAGSPRDRGLNEQYF
J gene: TRBJ2-2; CDR3 length: 14; clone size: -; D gene: TRBD2; V gene: TRBV7-2; CDR3 DNA: TGTGCCAGCAGCTTCAAGCGGGGGACCGGGGAGCTGTTTTTT; CDR3 protein: CASSFKRGTGELFF
J gene: TRBJ2-7; CDR3 length: 15; clone size: -; D gene: TRBD1; V gene: TRBV7-2; CDR3 DNA: TGTGCCAGCAGCCCCCTAGGGGACAGGCACCACGAGCAGTACTTC; CDR3 protein: CASSPLGDRHHEQYF
J gene: TRBJ1-5; CDR3 length: 13; clone size: few; D gene: -; V gene: TRBV10-3; CDR3 DNA: TGTGCCATCAAACAGGATAGCAATCAGCCCCAGCATTTT; CDR3 protein: CAIKQDSNQPQHF
J gene: TRBJ2-3; CDR3 length: 13; clone size: -; D gene: TRBD2; V gene: TRBV2; CDR3 DNA: TGTGCCAGTCTAGCGGATAGCACAGATACGCAGTATTTT; CDR3 protein: CASLADSTDTQYF
J gene: TRBJ2-1; CDR3 length: 14; clone size: -; D gene: -; V gene: TRBV27; CDR3 DNA: TGTGCCAGCAGTTTAATCCCCGGGGAAATTGAGCAGTTCTTC; CDR3 protein: CASSLIPGEIEQFF
J gene: TRBJ2-1; CDR3 length: 16; clone size: once; D gene: TRBD2; V gene: TRBV4-1; CDR3 DNA: TGCGCCAGCAGCCAATTAGCGGGGGGTGGGGCCAATGAGCAGTTCTTC; CDR3 protein: CASSQLAGGGANEQFF
J gene: TRBJ2-5; CDR3 length: 16; clone size: -; D gene: -; V gene: TRBV5-1; CDR3 DNA: TGCGCCAGCAGACTTGGAACCGGGACATCCCAAGAGACCCAGTACTTC; CDR3 protein: CASRLGTGTSQETQYF
J gene: TRBJ2-3; CDR3 length: 16; clone size: -; D gene: -; V gene: TRBV11-2; CDR3 DNA: TGTGCCAGCACCAGAACGGGCACTGTCAACACAGATACGCAGTATTTT; CDR3 protein: CASTRTGTVNTDTQYF
J gene: TRBJ2-6; CDR3 length: 14; clone size: -; D gene: -; V gene: TRBV12-3/TRBV12-4; CDR3 DNA: TGTGCCAGCAGTTTGCAGGTTATGGCCAACGTCCTGACTTTC; CDR3 protein: CASSLQVMANVLTF
J gene: TRBJ2-7; CDR3 length: 16; clone size: -; D gene: -; V gene: TRBV6-1; CDR3 DNA: TGTGCCAGCAGTGAATCGCTAGGGCCGCTCGCCTACGAGCAGTACTTC; CDR3 protein: CASSESLGPLAYEQYF
J gene: TRBJ1-1; CDR3 length: 13; clone size: -; D gene: -; V gene: TRBV5-4; CDR3 DNA: TGTGCCAGCAGCTCCGTCGGAGGCACTGAAGCTTTCTTT; CDR3 protein: CASSSVGGTEAFF
J gene: TRBJ2-3; CDR3 length: 12; clone size: few; D gene: -; V gene: TRBV7-2; CDR3 DNA: TGTGCCAGCAGCCGTCCTAGCGATACGCAGTATTTT; CDR3 protein: CASSRPSDTQYF
J gene: TRBJ2-7; CDR3 length: 19; clone size: -; D gene: TRBD2; V gene: TRBV5-1; CDR3 DNA: TGCGCCAGCAGCTTTAGGACTAGCGGGAGAACTAGCTCCTACAATGAGCAGTACTTC; CDR3 protein: CASSFRTSGRTSSYNEQYF
J gene: TRBJ2-7; CDR3 length: 18; clone size: few; D gene: TRBD2; V gene: TRBV20-1; CDR3 DNA: TGCAGTGCTAGAGATCCCTCCCTAAGCGGGAGGGCTGGGGGCGAGCAGTACTTC; CDR3 protein: CSARDPSLSGRAGGEQYF
J gene: TRBJ2-7; CDR3 length: 14; clone size: -; D gene: -; V gene: TRBV12-3/TRBV12-4; CDR3 DNA: TGTGCCAGCCGCGCTACAGGGAAGTTTGGGGAGCAGTACTTC; CDR3 protein: CASRATGKFGEQYF
J gene: TRBJ1-1; CDR3 length: 16; clone size: -; D gene: TRBD1; V gene: TRBV10-3; CDR3 DNA: TGTGCCATCAGTGATCAGGGGGGTCAGGGAACCTTAGAGGCTTTCTTT; CDR3 protein: CAISDQGGQGTLEAFF
J gene: TRBJ2-7; CDR3 length: 11; clone size: few; D gene: -; V gene: TRBV18; CDR3 DNA: TGTGCCAGCCTATGGGACTACGAGCAGTACTTC; CDR3 protein: CASLWDYEQYF
J gene: TRBJ1-1; CDR3 length: 16; clone size: few; D gene: -; V gene: TRBV4-2; CDR3 DNA: TGTGCCAGCAGCCAAGCGACGGGGGCCATGAACACTGAAGCTTTCTTT; CDR3 protein: CASSQATGAMNTEAFF
J gene: TRBJ2-7; CDR3 length: 12; clone size: few; D gene: TRBD1; V gene: TRBV29-1; CDR3 DNA: TGCAGCGTTCGGACAGGTGCTTCCGAGCAGTACTTC; CDR3 protein: CSVRTGASEQYF
J gene: TRBJ2-4; CDR3 length: 16; clone size: -; D gene: TRBD2; V gene: TRBV6-2/TRBV6-3; CDR3 DNA: TGTGCCAGCAGTTACCGGAAGCGGGAGCTCAAAAACATTCAGTACTTC; CDR3 protein: CASSYRKRELKNIQYF
J gene: TRBJ2-7; CDR3 length: 13; clone size: few; D gene: -; V gene: TRBV10-2; CDR3 DNA: TGCGCCAGCAGTGATGGGGGGCCCTACGAGCAGTACTTC; CDR3 protein: CASSDGGPYEQYF
J gene: TRBJ2-7; CDR3 length: 13; clone size: -; D gene: -; V gene: TRBV11-2; CDR3 DNA: TGTGCCAGCGGAACAGGTAACTCCTACGAGCAGTACTTC; CDR3 protein: CASGTGNSYEQYF
J gene: TRBJ1-2; CDR3 length: 14; clone size: -; D gene: -; V gene: TRBV24-1; CDR3 DNA: TGTGCCACCAGTGACCCGAACGACCCCGGAGGGTACACCTTC; CDR3 protein: CATSDPNDPGGYTF
J gene: TRBJ1-4; CDR3 length: 17; clone size: -; D gene: -; V gene: TRBV6-1; CDR3 DNA: TGTGCCAGCAGTGAAGCGCACCGGGATGCAACTAATGAAAAACTGTTTTTT; CDR3 protein: CASSEAHRDATNEKLFF
J gene: TRBJ2-5; CDR3 length: 13; clone size: many; D gene: -; V gene: TRBV10-3; CDR3 DNA: TGTGCCGCCGCGGGTGAGGCCCCTCACTTAGAGTACTTC; CDR3 protein: CAAAGEAPHLEYF
J gene: TRBJ2-7; CDR3 length: 13; clone size: few; D gene: -; V gene: TRBV3-1; CDR3 DNA: TGTGCCAGCAGCCCCTCGGGTGTTTTAGAGCAGTACTTC; CDR3 protein: CASSPSGVLEQYF
J gene: TRBJ1-2; CDR3 length: 14; clone size: -; D gene: TRBD1; V gene: TRBV28; CDR3 DNA: TGTGCCAGCAGAGAGGACAGGGGGACCTATGGCTACACCTTC; CDR3 protein: CASREDRGTYGYTF
J gene: TRBJ2-2; CDR3 length: 16; clone size: -; D gene: TRBD2; V gene: TRBV20-1; CDR3 DNA: TGCAGTGCTAGTAAGAGTCTAGCGGGGGCCACCGGGGAGCTGTTTTTT; CDR3 protein: CSASKSLAGATGELFF
J gene: TRBJ1-2; CDR3 length: 14; clone size: -; D gene: TRBD1; V gene: TRBV30; CDR3 DNA: TGTGCCTGGAGTAAGCAGGGGGCTTTTTATGGCTACACCTTC; CDR3 protein: CAWSKQGAFYGYTF
J gene: TRBJ2-5; CDR3 length: 14; clone size: -; D gene: -; V gene: TRBV12-3/TRBV12-4; CDR3 DNA: TGTGCCAGCAGTTCTGAGTTTATCCGGGAGACCCAGTACTTC; CDR3 protein: CASSSEFIRETQYF
J gene: TRBJ2-5; CDR3 length: 13; clone size: -; D gene: -; V gene: TRBV27; CDR3 DNA: TGTGCCAGCAGTATCCAAATCCAAGAGACCCAGTACTTC; CDR3 protein: CASSIQIQETQYF
J gene: TRBJ2-1; CDR3 length: 15; clone size: -; D gene: -; V gene: TRBV10-2; CDR3 DNA: TGCGCCAGCATGCTCACGGGAAGCTTGGGCAATGAGCAGTTCTTC; CDR3 protein: CASMLTGSLGNEQFF
J gene: TRBJ2-7; CDR3 length: 14; clone size: -; D gene: -; V gene: TRBV9; CDR3 DNA: TGTGCCAGCAGCCCCCCTCTTCCTGCTTACGAGCAGTACTTC; CDR3 protein: CASSPPLPAYEQYF
J gene: TRBJ2-1; CDR3 length: 12; clone size: many; D gene: -; V gene: TRBV12-3/TRBV12-4; CDR3 DNA: TGTGCCAGCAGTTCCAATTACAATGAGCAGTTCTTC; CDR3 protein: CASSSNYNEQFF
J gene: TRBJ2-7; CDR3 length: 19; clone size: -; D gene: -; V gene: TRBV29-1; CDR3 DNA: TGCAGCGTGGAAAGGAGCACGCAGGGGTATTTCCCTAAACACAATGAGCAGTACTTC; CDR3 protein: CSVERSTQGYFPKHNEQYF
J gene: TRBJ2-6; CDR3 length: 17; clone size: -; D gene: -; V gene: TRBV20-1; CDR3 DNA: TGCAGTGCTCTACGGACAGAACCTTACTCTGGGGCCAACGTCCTGACTTTC; CDR3 protein: CSALRTEPYSGANVLTF
J gene: TRBJ2-5; CDR3 length: 13; clone size: -; D gene: -; V gene: TRBV7-2; CDR3 DNA: TGTGCCAGCAGCTCTCGAGGGGAAGAGACCCAGTACTTC; CDR3 protein: CASSSRGEETQYF
J gene: TRBJ1-5; CDR3 length: 15; clone size: few; D gene: -; V gene: TRBV6-1; CDR3 DNA: TGTGCCAGCAGCGGGGTAGACAGCGCCAATCAGCCCCAGCATTTT; CDR3 protein: CASSGVDSANQPQHF
J gene: TRBJ2-3; CDR3 length: 17; clone size: -; D gene: TRBD2; V gene: TRBV3-1; CDR3 DNA: TGTGCCAGCAGCCAAGGCCCTGGACTAGCCAGCACAGATACGCAGTATTTT; CDR3 protein: CASSQGPGLASTDTQYF
J gene: TRBJ2-7; CDR3 length: 13; clone size: -; D gene: -; V gene: TRBV20-1; CDR3 DNA: TGCAGTGCGGCGGGGGACAGAGCCTACGAGCAGTACTTC; CDR3 protein: CSAAGDRAYEQYF
J gene: TRBJ2-3; CDR3 length: 14; clone size: -; D gene: -; V gene: TRBV25-1; CDR3 DNA: TGTGCCAGCAGTGAATGGGCGGAGGCGGATACGCAGTATTTT; CDR3 protein: CASSEWAEADTQYF
J gene: TRBJ1-5; CDR3 length: 14; clone size: -; D gene: TRBD1; V gene: TRBV6-5; CDR3 DNA: TGTGCCAGCAGTTGGGGACAGGGAGACCAGCCCCAGCATTTT; CDR3 protein: CASSWGQGDQPQHF
J gene: TRBJ2-7; CDR3 length: 13; clone size: few; D gene: TRBD1; V gene: TRBV10-2; CDR3 DNA: TGCGCCAGCGCACAGGGGGCGGACTACGAGCAGTACTTC; CDR3 protein: CASAQGADYEQYF